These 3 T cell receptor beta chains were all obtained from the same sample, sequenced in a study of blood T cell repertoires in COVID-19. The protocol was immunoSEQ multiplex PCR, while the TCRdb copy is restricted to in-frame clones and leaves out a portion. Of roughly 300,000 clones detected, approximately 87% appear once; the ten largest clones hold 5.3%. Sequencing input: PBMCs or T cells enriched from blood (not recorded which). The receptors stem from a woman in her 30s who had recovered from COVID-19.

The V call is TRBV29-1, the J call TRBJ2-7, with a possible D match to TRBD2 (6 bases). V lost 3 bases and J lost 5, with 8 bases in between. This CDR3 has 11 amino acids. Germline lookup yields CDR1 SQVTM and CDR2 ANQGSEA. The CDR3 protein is CSVETSNEQYF. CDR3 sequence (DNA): TGCAGCGTTGAGACTAGTAACGAGCAGTACTTC.

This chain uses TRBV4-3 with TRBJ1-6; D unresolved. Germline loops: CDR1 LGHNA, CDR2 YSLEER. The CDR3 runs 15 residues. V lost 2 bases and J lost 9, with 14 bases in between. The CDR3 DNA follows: TGCGCCAGCAGCCAATCGGCAGTGGAGGGTTCACCCCTCCACTTT. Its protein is CASSQSAVEGSPLHF.

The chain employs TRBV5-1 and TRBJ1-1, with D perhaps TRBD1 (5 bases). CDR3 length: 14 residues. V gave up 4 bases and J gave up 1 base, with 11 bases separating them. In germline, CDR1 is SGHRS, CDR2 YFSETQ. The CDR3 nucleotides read TGCGCCAGCAGCCCGGCGCAGGGGAACACTGAAGCTTTCTTT. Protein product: CASSPAQGNTEAFF.